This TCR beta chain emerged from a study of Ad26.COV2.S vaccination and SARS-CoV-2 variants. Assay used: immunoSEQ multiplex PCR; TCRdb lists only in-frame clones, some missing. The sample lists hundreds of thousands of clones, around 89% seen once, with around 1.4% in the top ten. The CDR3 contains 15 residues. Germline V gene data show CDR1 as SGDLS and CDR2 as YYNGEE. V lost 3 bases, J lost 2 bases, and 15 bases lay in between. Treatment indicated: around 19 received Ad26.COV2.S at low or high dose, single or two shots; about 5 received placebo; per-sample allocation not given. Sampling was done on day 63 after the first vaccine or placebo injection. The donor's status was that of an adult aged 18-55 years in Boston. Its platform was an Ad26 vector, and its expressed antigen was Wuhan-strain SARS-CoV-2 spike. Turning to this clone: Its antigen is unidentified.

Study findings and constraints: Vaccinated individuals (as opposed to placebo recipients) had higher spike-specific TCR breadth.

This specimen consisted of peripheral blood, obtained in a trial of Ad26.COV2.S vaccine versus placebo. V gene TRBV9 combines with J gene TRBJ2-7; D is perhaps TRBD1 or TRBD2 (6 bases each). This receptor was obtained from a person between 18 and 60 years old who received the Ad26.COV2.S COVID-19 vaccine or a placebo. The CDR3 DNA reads TGTGCCAGCAGCGCCCTGCCGGGGGCTACCTACGAGCAGTACTTC. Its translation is CASSALPGATYEQYF.